A single sample is the source of the 22 T cell receptor beta chains below, sequenced in a study of identical twins. TCRdb passed the 5' RACE reads through MiXCR, listing each CDR3 protein once. The sample lists 450,000 to 600,000 distinct CDR3 sequences, about a fifth occurring once. These data were likewise used in another study, on yellow fever vaccine responses in identical twins.

What was sequenced was CD4+ T cells sorted from blood. These receptors originate from a woman aged 18-30 years in good health.

V usage is TRBV12-3 or TRBV12-4 and J usage is TRBJ2-7; no definite D call. Trimming cost V 5 bases and J 2 bases, with 13 bases left between them. The CDR3 length is 14 residues. CDR3 bases: TGTGCCAGCAGTCTCTCCGACGGAACCTACGAGCAGTACGTC. It is translated as CASSLSDGTYEQYV.

V and J are TRBV28 and TRBJ2-1; 8 bases agree with TRBD1. The germline V gene has CDR1 MDHEN and CDR2 SYDVKM. The CDR3 extends over 15 amino acids. Trimming removed 6 bases from V and 4 bases from J; junction bases left unmatched: 8. The DNA of the CDR3 is TGTGCCAGCAGAAATCAGGGGGCGTTTTACAATGAGCAGTTCTTC. It translates to CASRNQGAFYNEQFF. Complete variable domain (other parts from reference TRBV28 and TRBJ2-1): DVKVTQSSRYLVKRTGEKVFLECVQDMDHENMFWYRQDPGLGLRLIYFSYDVKMKEKGDIPEGYSVSREKKERFSLILESASTNQTSMYLCASRNQGAFYNEQFFGPGTRLTVL.

This clonotype has only a few counts. The DNA for the CDR3 is TGTGCCAGCAGTGCCCCTAGCGGCACAGATACGCAGTATTTT. It translates to CASSAPSGTDTQYF. The chain recombines TRBV2 with TRBJ2-3, with a tentative D call TRBD2 (6 bases). The CDR3 sequence is 14 residues long. Germline V gene lookup returns CDR1 SNHLY and CDR2 FYNNEI. V was pared by 4 bases and J by 1 base, with 9 bases between.

The chain employs TRBV19 and TRBJ2-1; 8 bases line up with TRBD2. This CDR3 has 16 residues. V lost 4 bases and J lost 8; bases outside the gene matches: 13. CDR1 and CDR2 from the germline V gene are LNHDA and SQIVND (reference sequence). CDR3 sequence (DNA): TGTGCCAGTAGTACCCAGAGCGGGAGATTCTTGTATGAGCAGTTCTTC. Translating it yields CASSTQSGRFLYEQFF.

The chain joins TRBV28 to TRBJ2-7; the D is unclear. CDR1 and CDR2 (germline): MDHEN, SYDVKM. The ends were cut back, 7 bases at V and 3 bases at J, with 13 bases in the middle. CDR3 length: 13 amino acids. The CDR3 region is CASTAQDRYEQYF. The CDR3 coding sequence is TGTGCCAGCACAGCCCAAGACCGCTACGAGCAGTACTTC.

This clonotype was counted a single time. The J gene is TRBJ2-4, the V gene TRBV5-4; unclear D gene. CDR1 is SGHNT and CDR2 is YYREEE in the germline V gene (reference sequence). This CDR3 is 16 amino acids long. Trimming left V 3 bases short and J 8 bases short, with 21 bases between. The CDR3 reads CASSSTTLLGSDIQYF. The CDR3 region has the DNA TGTGCCAGCAGCTCCACCACGTTGCTCGGGTCGGACATTCAGTACTTC.

The rearrangement links TRBV2 to TRBJ2-3, with 10 bases that match TRBD2. Germline V gene lookup returns CDR1 SNHLY and CDR2 FYNNEI. V lost 5 bases and J lost 0; bases outside the gene matches: 5. This CDR3 spans 16 amino acids. The CDR3 DNA is TGTGCCAGCAGTTTCACTAGCGGGGTTAGCACAGATACGCAGTATTTT. Translating it yields CASSFTSGVSTDTQYF.

This clonotype was seen only a few times. The chain combines TRBV11-2 with TRBJ2-7; no clear D gene. This CDR3 contains 13 residues. The germline V gene has CDR1 SGHAT and CDR2 FQNNGV. Trimming stripped 5 bases from V and 2 bases from J, with 10 bases between. The CDR3 loop is CASSRDTAYEQYV. In nucleotides, the CDR3 is TGTGCCAGCAGCCGTGACACAGCCTACGAGCAGTACGTC.

The chain carries TRBV7-6 and TRBJ2-1; D could derive from TRBD1 or TRBD2 (5 bases each). V was trimmed by 1 base and J by 5 bases, leaving 12 bases between them. Germline CDR1 SGHVS, CDR2 FNYEAQ. The CDR3 runs 15 residues. The CDR3 loop is CASSLVEGPNNEQFF. As DNA, the CDR3 is TGTGCCAGCAGCTTAGTTGAGGGACCCAACAATGAGCAGTTCTTC.

There are a few counts of this clonotype. The rearrangement links TRBV7-7 to TRBJ2-5; D gene unclear. V gave up 3 bases and J gave up 3 bases, with 8 bases separating them. The CDR3 totals 13 residues. Germline-derived CDR1 and CDR2 are SSHAT and FNYEAQ (reference sequence). CDR3 amino acids: CASSLATEETQYF. The CDR3 DNA reads TGTGCCAGCAGCTTGGCGACCGAAGAGACCCAGTACTTC. Variable domain in full (rest from reference TRBV7-7 and TRBJ2-5): GAGVSQSPRYKVTKRGQDVTLRCDPISSHATLYWYQQALGQGPEFLTYFNYEAQPDKSGLPSDRFSAERPEGSISTLTIQRTEQRDSAMYRCASSLATEETQYFGPGTRLLVL.

The rearrangement links TRBV12-3 or TRBV12-4 to TRBJ2-2; D may match TRBD1 or TRBD2 (5 bases each). The CDR3 is 17 residues long. V was clipped by 4 bases and J by 3 bases, with 18 bases between them. CDR3 sequence: CASSWDQAFGYTGELFF. DNA for the CDR3: TGTGCCAGCAGTTGGGACCAAGCGTTTGGTTACACCGGGGAGCTGTTTTTT.

This clonotype occurred a few times. The CDR3 DNA follows: TGTGCCACCAGCAGAGATCTGGCCGGGGGAGCTGCAAAACTGTTTTTT. It is translated as CATSRDLAGGAAKLFF. The V and J genes are TRBV15 and TRBJ1-4; TRBD1 is a possible D gene (5 bases). Per germline, CDR1 LNHNV and CDR2 YYDKDF (reference sequence). CDR3 length: 16 amino acids. V lost 0 bases and J 10 bases, leaving 18 bases between the germline ends.

This clonotype has a handful of counts. The chain carries TRBV20-1 and TRBJ2-3, with D perhaps matching TRBD2 (6 bases). Trimming cost V 5 bases and J 0 bases, with 15 bases left between them. Germline lookup yields CDR1 DFQATT and CDR2 SNEGSKA (reference sequence). There are 15 residues in the CDR3. CDR3 residues: CSAPILGGSTDTQYF. DNA of the CDR3: TGCAGTGCTCCCATCCTGGGGGGAAGCACAGATACGCAGTATTTT.

This clonotype was observed a handful of times. The rearrangement joins TRBV5-1 to TRBJ2-7, with TRBD2 identical over 7 bases. Germline V lookup: CDR1 SGHRS, CDR2 YFSETQ. This CDR3 has 15 residues. J gave up 5 bases and V 3 bases, and 11 bases lay outside the gene matches. The CDR3 protein is CASSWGGDRGHEQYF. The CDR3 region has the DNA TGCGCCAGCAGCTGGGGGGGGGACCGAGGACACGAGCAGTACTTC.

The rearrangement links TRBV28 to TRBJ2-2, with 9 bases identical to TRBD1. CDR3 length: 14 amino acids. The germline V gene encodes CDR1 MDHEN and CDR2 SYDVKM. V lost 6 bases and J lost 7; bases outside the gene matches: 6. In DNA, the CDR3 is TGTGCCAGCAGCTCACAGGGGGCGGGCGGGGAGCTGTTTTTT. Translating it yields CASSSQGAGGELFF.

This clonotype was observed at least ten times. The rearrangement uses TRBV2 and TRBJ1-2, with a weak D call TRBD1 (5 bases). Deletions cut 4 bases from V and 0 bases from J, with 9 bases between. From germline, CDR1 is SNHLY and CDR2 FYNNEI. The CDR3 totals 14 residues. The CDR3 region is CASSGGRANYGYTF. The CDR3 DNA follows: TGTGCCAGCAGTGGCGGCAGGGCTAACTATGGCTACACCTTC.

The sample holds a few counts of this clonotype. V usage is TRBV12-3 or TRBV12-4 and J usage is TRBJ2-5; 8 bases fit TRBD2. Losses at the gene ends were 3 bases for V and 5 bases for J; bases not matched to a gene: 8. The CDR3 covers 15 residues. CDR3 region: CASSLNGGALETQYF. The CDR3 coding sequence is TGTGCCAGCAGTTTGAACGGGGGGGCCTTGGAGACCCAGTACTTC.

V and J are TRBV18 and TRBJ1-3; TRBD1 agrees at 7 bases. The germline V gene encodes CDR1 KGHSH and CDR2 LQKENI. V was clipped by 0 bases and J by 4 bases; unmatched bases: 6. The CDR3 loop spans 16 amino acids. In DNA, the CDR3 is TGTGCCAGCTCACCACCGGTTGGGACAGAAGGAAACACCATATATTTT. This translates into CASSPPVGTEGNTIYF.

This clonotype was picked up a small number of times. The chain joins TRBV5-1 to TRBJ1-1, with D tentatively TRBD1 (5 bases). The V and J ends lost 4 bases and 3 bases respectively, with 10 bases between them. The germline CDR1 and CDR2 sequences are SGHRS and YFSETQ. This CDR3 region has 13 residues. The CDR3 spells CASSVTEDTEAFF. CDR3 coding DNA: TGCGCCAGCAGCGTGACAGAAGACACTGAAGCTTTCTTT.

This clonotype has only a few counts. The V call is TRBV4-1, the J call TRBJ1-5; possibly TRBD1 for D (6 bases). The germline CDR1 and CDR2 sequences are MGHRA and YSYEKL. The CDR3 runs to 15 residues. V lost 0 bases and J lost 2, with 8 bases in between. The CDR3 loop is CASSQEQGGNQPQHF. The CDR3 DNA follows: TGCGCCAGCAGCCAAGAACAGGGCGGCAATCAGCCCCAGCATTTT.

V usage is TRBV4-1 and J usage is TRBJ2-3; 9 nucleotides match TRBD2. Germline loops: CDR1 MGHRA, CDR2 YSYEKL. The trim removed 1 base at V and 0 bases at J, leaving 8 bases unmatched. The CDR3 contains 18 residues. The CDR3: CASSQGRLAGTSTDTQYF. The CDR3, as DNA: TGCGCCAGCAGCCAAGGTCGTCTAGCGGGGACTAGCACAGATACGCAGTATTTT.

The chain is built from TRBV20-1 and TRBJ2-2; D gene ambiguous. V lost 3 bases, J lost 8 bases, and 10 bases lay in between. Per germline, CDR1 DFQATT and CDR2 SNEGSKA (reference sequence). The CDR3 consists of 12 residues. CDR3 nucleotides: TGCAGTGCTAGGCTTGACTCGGGGGAGCTGTTTTTT. As protein: CSARLDSGELFF.